A selection of T cell receptor beta chains follows, all from one sample in a study of blood T cell repertoires in COVID-19. TCRdb's copy holds only in-frame clones and misses some; the assay was immunoSEQ multiplex PCR. The table has roughly 180,000 clones, approximately 80% seen once. The sequenced sample consisted of PBMCs or T cells enriched from blood (not recorded which). The receptors were gathered from a man between 60 and 75 years old who had been exposed to COVID-19. The CDR3 runs from the conserved cysteine through the conserved F or W. The order of the fields is V gene, J gene, D gene, CDR3 length, clone size, CDR3 protein, CDR3 DNA. The D gene is left open where the match is weak. Some rows mark clone size as missing; the rest say once, few, many or name a class of expanded clone.

TRBV28	TRBJ2-1	TRBD2	20	NA	CASSLRMGGDLQSPYNEQFF	TGTGCCAGCAGTTTGAGGATGGGAGGGGACCTCCAATCCCCTTACAATGAGCAGTTCTTC
TRBV5-4	TRBJ2-5	TRBD2	14	NA	CASRRDYPGGAQYF	TGTGCCAGCAGACGTGACTACCCGGGGGGGGCCCAGTACTTC
TRBV5-1	TRBJ2-7	NA	16	NA	CASSHWSGQGSSEQYF	TGCGCCAGCAGCCATTGGAGTGGCCAGGGAAGTTCCGAGCAGTACTTC
TRBV30	TRBJ1-4	NA	15	NA	CAWSSRSNLNEKLFF	TGTGCCTGGAGTTCAAGGAGTAATCTTAATGAAAAACTGTTTTTT
TRBV11-3	TRBJ2-1	TRBD2	15	once	CASSLLAENYNEQFF	TGTGCCAGCAGCCTACTAGCGGAAAACTACAATGAGCAGTTCTTC
TRBV7-8	TRBJ1-5	NA	16	once	CASSLALGRVGQPQHF	TGTGCCAGCAGCTTAGCGCTGGGGAGGGTAGGTCAGCCCCAGCATTTT
TRBV5-1	TRBJ2-4	TRBD2	15	NA	CASSDGLAGKNIQYF	TGCGCCAGCAGCGACGGACTAGCTGGCAAAAACATTCAGTACTTC
TRBV30	TRBJ1-6	NA	14	few	CAWSVHRRNSPLHF	TGTGCCTGGAGTGTACACAGGCGGAATTCACCCCTCCACTTT
TRBV6-2/TRBV6-3	TRBJ2-1	TRBD1	17	NA	CASSYSRTGTGNNEQFF	TGTGCCAGCAGTTACTCGCGTACCGGGACAGGGAACAATGAGCAGTTCTTC
TRBV7-6	TRBJ1-1	TRBD1	14	NA	CASREPGQWTEAFF	TGTGCCAGCAGAGAACCGGGACAGTGGACTGAAGCTTTCTTT
TRBV6-5	TRBJ2-7	TRBD2	16	NA	CASSYGTSGSPYEQYF	TGTGCCAGCAGTTACGGGACTAGCGGGTCCCCCTACGAGCAGTACTTC
TRBV6-4	TRBJ2-1	TRBD1	14	once	CASSDGTDYNEQFF	TGTGCCAGCAGTGACGGGACAGATTACAATGAGCAGTTCTTC
TRBV6-5	TRBJ1-5	NA	13	NA	CASRRQENQPQHF	TGTGCCAGCAGACGACAGGAGAATCAGCCCCAGCATTTT
TRBV6-1	TRBJ2-7	NA	13	NA	CASSDFGGYEQYF	TGTGCCAGCAGTGATTTCGGGGGCTACGAGCAGTACTTC
TRBV15	TRBJ2-5	TRBD1	16	NA	CATSPDRGRGGETQYF	TGTGCCACCAGCCCGGACAGGGGGAGAGGAGGAGAGACCCAGTACTTC
TRBV19	TRBJ2-5	NA	16	NA	CASSMAFGTLDETQYF	TGTGCCAGTAGTATGGCTTTCGGGACTTTGGATGAGACCCAGTACTTC
TRBV9	TRBJ2-7	NA	14	NA	CASSVGQGPYEQYF	TGTGCCAGCAGCGTAGGTCAGGGGCCCTACGAGCAGTACTTC
TRBV27	TRBJ1-5	TRBD1	19	NA	CASSLLRTGNLYSNQPQHF	TGTGCCAGCAGTTTATTGCGGACAGGGAACCTATATAGCAATCAGCCCCAGCATTTT
TRBV10-1	TRBJ1-3	TRBD1	17	NA	CASSGEGQADSGNTIYF	TGCGCCAGCAGTGGGGAGGGACAGGCAGACTCTGGAAACACCATATATTTT
TRBV28	TRBJ1-2	TRBD1	12	NA	CASTQGAGGYTF	TGTGCCAGCACCCAGGGGGCGGGGGGCTACACCTTC
TRBV2	TRBJ1-2	TRBD1	14	once	CASRSGGQGDGYTF	TGTGCCAGCAGGTCAGGGGGTCAGGGGGACGGCTACACCTTC
TRBV27	TRBJ2-5	TRBD1	14	NA	CASTRRGGRETQYF	TGTGCCAGCACTCGGAGAGGGGGCAGGGAGACCCAGTACTTC
TRBV6-5	TRBJ2-1	TRBD2	14	many	CASRPGLAGHGQFF	TGTGCCAGCAGACCGGGACTAGCGGGACATGGGCAGTTCTTC
TRBV7-9	TRBJ1-2	TRBD1	16	many	CASSFGRRDSSRVDTF	TGTGCCAGCAGCTTTGGAAGACGGGACAGCTCACGTGTGGACACCTTC
TRBV7-3	TRBJ1-2	NA	14	NA	CASSSDPLGYGYTF	TGTGCCAGCAGCTCCGACCCCCTAGGCTATGGCTACACCTTC
TRBV14	TRBJ1-6	NA	14	once	CASSREGYNSPLHF	TGTGCCAGCAGCCGGGAGGGGTATAATTCACCCCTCCACTTT
TRBV5-1	TRBJ2-1	TRBD2	17	NA	CASQQFLAGQPYNEQFF	TGCGCCAGCCAACAATTCCTAGCGGGACAGCCATACAATGAGCAGTTCTTC
TRBV19	TRBJ1-2	TRBD1	12	NA	CASKEGAGGYTF	TGTGCCAGTAAGGAGGGGGCAGGAGGCTACACCTTC
TRBV30	TRBJ1-5	NA	14	NA	CAWSRGQNNQPQHF	TGTGCCTGGAGTCGCGGACAGAACAATCAGCCCCAGCATTTT
TRBV28	TRBJ2-7	NA	14	once	CASSETSPLIEQYF	TGTGCCAGCAGCGAGACAAGTCCTTTGATTGAGCAGTACTTC
TRBV24-1	TRBJ2-7	TRBD2	15	once	CATSDTLAGGYEQYF	TGTGCCACCAGTGACACACTAGCGGGGGGCTACGAGCAGTACTTC
TRBV6-5	TRBJ1-5	NA	13	NA	CASSSSGGGPQHF	TGTGCCAGCAGCTCATCCGGGGGAGGGCCCCAGCATTTT
TRBV6-5	TRBJ2-7	TRBD2	15	NA	CASSRLAGRIYEQYF	TGTGCCAGCAGTAGACTAGCGGGACGGATCTACGAGCAGTACTTC
TRBV9	TRBJ2-4	TRBD1	18	NA	CASSVEGGEILAKNIQYF	TGTGCCAGCAGCGTGGAAGGGGGCGAAATCTTGGCCAAAAACATTCAGTACTTC
TRBV19	TRBJ2-3	NA	15	few	CASSSGRGFSDTQYF	TGTGCCAGTAGTAGCGGCAGGGGTTTTTCAGATACGCAGTATTTT
TRBV28	TRBJ1-5	TRBD1	17	NA	CASQGTGGVGANQPQHF	TGTGCCAGCCAAGGGACAGGGGGAGTCGGCGCTAATCAGCCCCAGCATTTT
TRBV11-3	TRBJ2-3	NA	14	NA	CASSPRTSTDTQYF	TGTGCCAGCAGCCCCCGGACTAGCACAGATACGCAGTATTTT
TRBV11-2	TRBJ2-5	TRBD2	14	NA	CASSLVAGRETQYF	TGTGCCAGCAGCTTAGTAGCGGGGCGGGAGACCCAGTACTTC
TRBV29-1	TRBJ1-1	NA	12	NA	CSVETRGTEAFF	TGCAGCGTTGAAACCAGGGGCACTGAAGCTTTCTTT
TRBV7-8	TRBJ1-1	TRBD1	14	few	CASSLQGAWTEAFF	TGTGCCAGCAGCTTACAGGGGGCTTGGACTGAAGCTTTCTTT
TRBV9	TRBJ1-2	NA	14	NA	CASSVAVGTGGYTF	TGTGCCAGCAGCGTAGCGGTAGGGACTGGTGGCTACACCTTC
TRBV9	TRBJ2-3	TRBD1	16	NA	CASSAPTGEDTDTQYF	TGTGCCAGCAGCGCTCCGACAGGGGAAGACACAGATACGCAGTATTTT
TRBV4-3	TRBJ1-1	TRBD1	16	once	CASSQDPGQLNTEAFF	TGCGCCAGCAGCCAAGATCCGGGACAGCTGAACACTGAAGCTTTCTTT
TRBV9	TRBJ2-7	TRBD2	14	NA	CASSVDGRWTGQYF	TGTGCCAGCAGCGTAGACGGGAGGTGGACTGGGCAGTACTTC
TRBV7-6	TRBJ2-2	TRBD1	20	NA	CASSSGPGTGGPSNTGELFF	TGTGCCAGCAGCTCGGGACCCGGGACAGGGGGCCCCTCGAACACCGGGGAGCTGTTTTTT
TRBV7-9	TRBJ1-2	TRBD1	15	NA	CASSLGEGGHYGYTF	TGTGCCAGCAGCTTAGGGGAAGGGGGCCACTATGGCTACACCTTC
TRBV27	TRBJ2-3	TRBD2	15	NA	CASSGGLAGVNTQYF	TGTGCCAGCAGTGGAGGGCTAGCGGGAGTAAATACGCAGTATTTT
TRBV19	TRBJ1-6	NA	14	few	CASNRDKANSPLHF	TGTGCCAGTAATCGGGACAAAGCCAATTCACCCCTCCACTTT
TRBV5-1	TRBJ1-1	TRBD1	14	NA	CASRPGQGATEAFF	TGCGCCAGCCGACCCGGGCAGGGGGCCACTGAAGCTTTCTTT
TRBV24-1	TRBJ1-4	NA	12	once	CATSDPLEKLFF	TGTGCCACCAGTGACCCCCTAGAAAAACTGTTTTTT
TRBV12-5	TRBJ2-1	TRBD1	16	NA	CASAGGQGAVSNEQFF	TGTGCTAGTGCCGGCGGACAGGGGGCGGTCAGCAATGAGCAGTTCTTC
TRBV19	TRBJ2-6	NA	20	NA	CASSPGFSGGARSGANVLTF	TGTGCCAGTAGTCCCGGTTTTAGCGGTGGGGCCCGATCTGGGGCCAACGTCCTGACTTTC
TRBV7-3	TRBJ1-1	NA	15	few	CASSPQAGVNTEAFF	TGTGCCAGCAGCCCCCAGGCAGGGGTGAACACTGAAGCTTTCTTT
TRBV9	TRBJ2-7	NA	12	NA	CASSGTRGEQYF	TGTGCCAGCAGCGGTACGCGGGGAGAGCAGTACTTC
TRBV7-2	TRBJ2-1	TRBD1	14	NA	CASSLGQGNNEQFF	TGTGCCAGCAGCTTGGGACAGGGCAACAATGAGCAGTTCTTC
TRBV6-5	TRBJ1-1	TRBD1	13	NA	CASSWNRGTEAFF	TGTGCCAGCAGTTGGAACAGGGGGACCGAAGCTTTCTTT
TRBV7-9	TRBJ1-2	NA	13	few	CASSLETGYGYTF	TGTGCCAGCAGCTTAGAGACAGGATATGGCTACACCTTC
TRBV6-5	TRBJ2-5	TRBD2	13	NA	CAVASGDRETQYF	TGTGCCGTTGCGAGCGGGGATCGGGAGACCCAGTACTTC